One T cell receptor beta chain is described in this entry. This specimen includes other DNA sequences encoding the same CDR3. This entry is derived from a study of CD8+ T cells in alopecia areata. CDR1 is MDHEN, CDR2 SYDVKM, per germline. V gave up 4 bases and J gave up 4 bases, with 9 bases separating them. CDR3 size: 13 residues. cDNA prepared by RNA extraction and subsequent reverse transcription served as the template for sequencing. Data came from immunoSEQ multiplex PCR; TCRdb stores just in-frame clones and leaves some out. The data contain 140,000 to 150,000 clones, around 47% of them singletons. Sorted out of PBMCs were CD4+ T cells and CD8+ T cells.

The source of this sequence is a human donor with alopecia areata. The material sequenced was CD4+ T cells sorted from blood. This sequence joins TRBV28 and TRBJ2-3; D remains unclear. CDR3 amino acids: CASSSPGPDTQYF. CDR3 in DNA: TGTGCCAGCAGTTCCCCGGGCCCAGATACGCAGTATTTT.